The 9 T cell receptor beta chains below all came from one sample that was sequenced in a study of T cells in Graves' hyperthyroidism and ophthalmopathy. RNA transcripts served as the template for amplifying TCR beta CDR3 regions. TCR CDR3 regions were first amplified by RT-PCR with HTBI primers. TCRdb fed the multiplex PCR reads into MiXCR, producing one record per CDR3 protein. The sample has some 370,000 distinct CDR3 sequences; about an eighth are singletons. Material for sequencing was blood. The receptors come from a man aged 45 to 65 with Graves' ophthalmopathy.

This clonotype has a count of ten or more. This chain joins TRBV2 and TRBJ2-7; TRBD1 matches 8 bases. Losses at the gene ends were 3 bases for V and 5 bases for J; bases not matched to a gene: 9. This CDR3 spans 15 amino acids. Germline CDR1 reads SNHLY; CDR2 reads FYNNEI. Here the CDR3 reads CASSDKAGGLNEQYF. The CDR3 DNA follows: TGTGCCAGCAGTGACAAGGCAGGGGGCTTGAACGAGCAGTACTTC.

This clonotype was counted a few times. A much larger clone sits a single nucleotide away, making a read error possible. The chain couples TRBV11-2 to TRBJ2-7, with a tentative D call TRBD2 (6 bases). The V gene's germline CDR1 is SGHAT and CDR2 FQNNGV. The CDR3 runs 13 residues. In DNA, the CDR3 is TGTGCCAGCAGCGGCCTTGCGGACTACGTGCAGTACTTC. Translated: CASSGLADYVQYF. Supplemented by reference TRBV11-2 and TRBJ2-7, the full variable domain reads EAGVAQSPRYKIIEKRQSVAFWCNPISGHATLYWYQQILGQGPKLLIQFQNNGVVDDSQLPKDRFSAERLKGVDSTLKIQPAKLEDSAVYLCASSGLADYVQYFGPGTRLTVT.

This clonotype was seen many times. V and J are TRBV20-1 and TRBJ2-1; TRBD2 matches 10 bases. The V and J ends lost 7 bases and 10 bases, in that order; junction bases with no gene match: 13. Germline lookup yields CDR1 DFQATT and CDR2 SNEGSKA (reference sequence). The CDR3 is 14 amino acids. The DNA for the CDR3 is TGCAGTGGCCAAATAGCGGGAGGCGGGCAAGAGCAGTTCTTC. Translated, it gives CSGQIAGGGQEQFF.

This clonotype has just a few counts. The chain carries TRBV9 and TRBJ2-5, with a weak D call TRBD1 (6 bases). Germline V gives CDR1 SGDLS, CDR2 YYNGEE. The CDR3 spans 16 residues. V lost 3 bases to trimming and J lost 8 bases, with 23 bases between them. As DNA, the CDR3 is TGTGCCAGCAGCGCTTACCTGACAGGTTCCAAGAAAACCCAGTACTTC. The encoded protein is CASSAYLTGSKKTQYF.

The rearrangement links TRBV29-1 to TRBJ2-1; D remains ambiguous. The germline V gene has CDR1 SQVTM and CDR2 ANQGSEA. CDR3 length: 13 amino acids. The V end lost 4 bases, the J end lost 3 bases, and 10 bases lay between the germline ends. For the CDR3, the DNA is TGCAGCGTTGTAAAGGGCGGCTACAATGAGCAGTTCTTC. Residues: CSVVKGGYNEQFF.

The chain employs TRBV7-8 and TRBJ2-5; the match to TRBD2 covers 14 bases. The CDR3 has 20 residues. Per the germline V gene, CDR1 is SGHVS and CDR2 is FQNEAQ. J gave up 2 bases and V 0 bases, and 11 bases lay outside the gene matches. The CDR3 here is CASSLAIPGLAGVEQETQYF. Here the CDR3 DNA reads TGTGCCAGCAGCTTAGCAATCCCGGGACTAGCGGGAGTAGAACAAGAGACCCAGTACTTC.

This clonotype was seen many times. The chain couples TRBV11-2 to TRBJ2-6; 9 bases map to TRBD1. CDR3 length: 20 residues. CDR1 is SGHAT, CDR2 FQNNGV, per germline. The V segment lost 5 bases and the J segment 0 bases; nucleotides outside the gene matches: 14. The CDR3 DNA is TGTGCCAGCAGCCAACCCGGGGGGACAGGGAGATTCTCTGGGGCCAACGTCCTGACTTTC. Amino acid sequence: CASSQPGGTGRFSGANVLTF.

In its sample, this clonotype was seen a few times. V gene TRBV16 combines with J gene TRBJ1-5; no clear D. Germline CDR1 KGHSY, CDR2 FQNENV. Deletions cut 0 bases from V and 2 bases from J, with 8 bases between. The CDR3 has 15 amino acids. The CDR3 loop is CASSQSLQGNQPQHF. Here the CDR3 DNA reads TGTGCCAGCAGCCAATCCCTCCAGGGCAATCAGCCCCAGCATTTT.

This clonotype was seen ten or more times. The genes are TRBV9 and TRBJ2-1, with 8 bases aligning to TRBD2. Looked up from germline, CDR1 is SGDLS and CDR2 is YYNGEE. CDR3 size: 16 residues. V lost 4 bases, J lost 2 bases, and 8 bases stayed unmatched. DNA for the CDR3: TGTGCCAGCAGCTCTTTGCTAGCGGGTCCCTACAATGAGCAGTTCTTC. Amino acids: CASSSLLAGPYNEQFF. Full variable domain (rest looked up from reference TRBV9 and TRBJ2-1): DSGVTQTPKHLITATGQRVTLRCSPRSGDLSVYWYQQSLDQGLQFLIQYYNGEERAKGNILERFSAQQFPDLHSELNLSSLELGDSALYFCASSSLLAGPYNEQFFGPGTRLTVL.